The next 2 T cell receptor beta chains were all read from a single sample in a study of T-cell reconstitution after alpha-beta-depleted transplantation in children. During its preparation, the TCRbeta library received unique molecular identifiers. TCRdb reprocessed the PCR reads via MiXCR and lists one record per CDR3 protein. The sample lists roughly 500,000 distinct CDR3 sequences, approximately 32% seen once, with around 2.3% in the top ten. The starting material was PBMCs from the stem cell graft donor, obtained from the stem cell graft. The origin of the receptors is a human donor who donated a stem cell graft to a child with aplastic anemia.

This clonotype was seen only a few times. The chain uses TRBV14 and TRBJ1-2; unclear D gene. V was pared by 4 bases and J by 4 bases, with 10 bases between. The CDR3 covers 13 residues. From germline, CDR1 is SGHDN and CDR2 FVKESK. CDR3 coding DNA: TGTGCCAGCAGCCCCGGGCCCTCCTATGGCTACACCTTC. Its translation is CASSPGPSYGYTF.

This clonotype was counted only a few times. The chain joins TRBV20-1 to TRBJ2-1, with D uncertain. The V gene's germline CDR1 is DFQATT and CDR2 SNEGSKA (reference sequence). V was pared by 4 bases and J by 4 bases, with 8 bases between. The CDR3 sequence is 12 residues long. CDR3 region: CSAKDLYNEQFF. The CDR3, as DNA: TGCAGTGCTAAGGACCTTTACAATGAGCAGTTCTTC.